Following are 8 T cell receptor beta chains from one sample sequenced in a study of vaccination effects on CD4 cells after COVID-19 (dated by TCRdb to 2022 to 2024). To identify antigen-specific CD4+ T cell clonotypes by their expansion, the ViraFEST assay first stimulated PBMC with viral peptide pools and then applied TCR sequencing. After more than nine days of culture, CD4+ T cells were isolated with the EasySep CD4+ T cell isolation kit. Healthy vaccine recipients had no prior SARS-CoV-2 infection, confirmed by negative nucleocapsid antibodies before and after vaccination. Their antigen targets remain unknown. Libraries were constructed by the immunoSEQ multiplex PCR assay. The table was pulled from immuneACCESS by TCRdb, which kept in-frame rearrangements only. Such tables lose some clones; where checked, under half of the loss comes from unresolved V genes, and the rest has no known cause. Across this sample there are about 20,000 clones, with around 80% seen only once. The top ten clonotypes cover 15% to 20% of the sample.

The sequencing here drew on CD4+ T cells from PBMCs cultured with HCoV-NL63 spike peptides, taken before COVID-19 vaccination. This sample's cell subset or site label indicates: HCoV-NL63 spike overlapping peptide pool stimulation. The receptor set was obtained from a human donor who received a COVID-19 vaccine.

The rearrangement uses TRBV6-2 or TRBV6-3 and TRBJ1-5; no firm D call. This CDR3 region has 13 residues. Trimming pared 2 bases from V and 6 bases from J, leaving 8 bases between. Germline CDR1 MNHEY, CDR2 SVGEGT. The CDR3 DNA follows: TGTGCCAGCAGTTACGGTGGGATTCAGCCCCAGCATTTT. Protein product: CASSYGGIQPQHF.

This clone was found a few times. V usage is TRBV5-4 and J usage is TRBJ1-6; 8 bases map to TRBD1. Germline CDR1 is SGHNT and CDR2 is YYREEE (reference sequence). J gave up 6 bases and V 0 bases, and 2 bases lay outside the gene matches. The CDR3 is made up of 15 amino acids. The CDR3 sequence is CASSLETGVNSPLHF. As DNA, the CDR3 is TGTGCCAGCAGCTTGGAGACAGGGGTTAATTCACCCCTCCACTTT.

This clone turned up a few times. The chain recombines TRBV7-9 with TRBJ2-7; D is uncertain. Germline V gives CDR1 SEHNR, CDR2 FQNEAQ (reference sequence). This CDR3 spans 12 amino acids. V lost 1 base, J lost 5 bases, and 6 bases lay in between. This CDR3 reads CASSLEYHEQYF. CDR3 in DNA: TGTGCCAGCAGCTTAGAGTACCACGAGCAGTACTTC.

The chain combines TRBV7-9 with TRBJ2-2; D may be TRBD1 (6 bases). CDR3 length: 15 amino acids. From germline, CDR1 is SEHNR and CDR2 FQNEAQ (reference sequence). V was shortened by 6 bases and J by 0 bases, with 11 bases between the two germline ends. The CDR3 nucleotides read TGTGCCAGCAGTACGACAGGCACGAACACCGGGGAGCTGTTTTTT. This sequence encodes CASSTTGTNTGELFF.

The chain uses TRBV7-9 and TRBJ2-1, with 7 bases fitting TRBD1. J lost 5 bases, V lost 7 bases, and 14 bases had no gene match. CDR3 size: 16 residues. The germline V gene encodes CDR1 SEHNR and CDR2 FQNEAQ (reference sequence). The chain's CDR3 is CASNPQGDRFHNEQFF. The CDR3 DNA reads as TGTGCCAGCAACCCCCAGGGGGACAGATTCCACAATGAGCAGTTCTTC.

The table lists this clone with a count of one. V and J are TRBV9 and TRBJ1-1, with D possibly matching TRBD1 (6 bases). CDR1 SGDLS and CDR2 YYNGEE come from the germline V gene. Trimming removed 4 bases from V and 5 bases from J, with 18 bases in between. This CDR3 has 15 residues. This chain's CDR3 is CASSYGTLDETEAFF. As DNA, the CDR3 is TGTGCCAGCAGCTACGGGACATTGGACGAGACTGAAGCTTTCTTT.

The chain links TRBV5-1 to TRBJ1-5; D is perhaps TRBD1 (5 bases). This CDR3 spans 14 amino acids. Trimming removed 2 bases at V and 2 bases at J, with 8 bases between. CDR1 is SGHRS and CDR2 is YFSETQ in the germline V gene. The CDR3 spells CASSFTGGNQPQHF. CDR3 coding DNA: TGCGCCAGCAGCTTCACAGGTGGCAATCAGCCCCAGCATTTT. Variable domain in full (rest from reference TRBV5-1 and TRBJ1-5): KAGVTQTPRYLIKTRGQQVTLSCSPISGHRSVSWYQQTPGQGLQFLFEYFSETQRNKGNFPGRFSGRQFSNSRSEMNVSTLELGDSALYLCASSFTGGNQPQHFGDGTRLSIL.

A single count supports this clone. The genes are TRBV10-3 and TRBJ2-7, with 8 bases identical to TRBD1. This CDR3 region has 13 residues. The V and J ends lost 5 bases and 6 bases, in that order; junction bases with no gene match: 6. CDR1 is ENHRY and CDR2 is SYGVKD in the germline V gene. CDR3 nucleotides: TGTGCCATCAGTACAGGGGGAAGGGGCGAGCAGTACTTC. It yields the protein CAISTGGRGEQYF.